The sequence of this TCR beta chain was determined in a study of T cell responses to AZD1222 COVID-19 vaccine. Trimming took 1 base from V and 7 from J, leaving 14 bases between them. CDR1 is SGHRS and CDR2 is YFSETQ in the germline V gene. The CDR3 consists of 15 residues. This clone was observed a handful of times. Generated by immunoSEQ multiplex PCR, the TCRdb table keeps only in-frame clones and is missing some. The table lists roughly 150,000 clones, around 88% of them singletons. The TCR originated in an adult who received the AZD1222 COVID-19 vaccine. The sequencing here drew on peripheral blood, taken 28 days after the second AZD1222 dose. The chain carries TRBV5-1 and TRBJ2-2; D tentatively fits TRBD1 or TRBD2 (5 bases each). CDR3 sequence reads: CASSLYGADNGELFF. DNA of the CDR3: TGCGCCAGCAGCTTGTACGGGGCCGACAACGGGGAGCTGTTTTTT.